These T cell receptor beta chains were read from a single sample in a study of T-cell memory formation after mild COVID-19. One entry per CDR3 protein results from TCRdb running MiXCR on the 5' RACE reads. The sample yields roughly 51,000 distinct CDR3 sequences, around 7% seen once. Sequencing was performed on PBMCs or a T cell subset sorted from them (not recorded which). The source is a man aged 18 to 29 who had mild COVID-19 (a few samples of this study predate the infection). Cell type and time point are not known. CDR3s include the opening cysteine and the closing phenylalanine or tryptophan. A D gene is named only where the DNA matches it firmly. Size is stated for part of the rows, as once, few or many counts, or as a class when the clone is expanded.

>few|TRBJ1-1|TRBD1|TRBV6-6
CASSWTGRNTEAFF
TGTGCCAGCAGTTGGACAGGGAGGAACACTGAAGCTTTCTTT
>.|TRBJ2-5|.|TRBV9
CASSPHLSGFKETQYF
TGTGCCAGCAGCCCCCACCTCAGCGGGTTTAAGGAGACCCAGTACTTC
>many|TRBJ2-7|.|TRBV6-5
CASSYQERTGSSYEQYF
TGTGCCAGCAGTTACCAGGAGCGCACTGGGAGCTCCTACGAGCAGTACTTC
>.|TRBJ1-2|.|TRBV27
CASRTHGGVGYTF
TGTGCCAGCAGAACCCACGGGGGCGTTGGCTACACCTTC
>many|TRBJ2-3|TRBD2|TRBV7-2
CASSFLAGGRADTQYF
TGTGCCAGCAGCTTCCTAGCGGGGGGCCGGGCAGATACGCAGTATTTT
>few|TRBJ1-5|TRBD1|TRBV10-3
CAISPDRASPNQPQHF
TGTGCCATCAGTCCTGACAGGGCGTCGCCTAATCAGCCCCAGCATTTT
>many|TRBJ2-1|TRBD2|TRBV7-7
CASSRSGGEEQFF
TGTGCTAGCAGCCGTAGCGGGGGTGAGGAGCAGTTCTTC
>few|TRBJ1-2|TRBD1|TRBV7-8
CASSFAPTGNYGYTF
TGTGCCAGCAGCTTTGCTCCGACAGGGAACTATGGCTACACCTTC
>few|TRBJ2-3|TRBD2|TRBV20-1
CSASGGTTDTQYF
TGCAGTGCTAGCGGGGGGACCACAGATACGCAGTATTTT
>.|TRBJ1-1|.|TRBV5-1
CASSQTDPFGEAFF
TGCGCCAGCAGCCAAACAGACCCCTTCGGTGAAGCTTTCTTT
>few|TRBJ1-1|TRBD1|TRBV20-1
CSARDWDRGRSEAFF
TGCAGTGCTAGAGATTGGGACAGGGGGCGGTCTGAAGCTTTCTTT
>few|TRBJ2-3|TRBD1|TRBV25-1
CASSDEGAFSDTQYF
TGTGCCAGCAGTGACGAGGGGGCTTTTTCAGATACGCAGTATTTT